The 8 T cell receptor beta chains below were found in one sample sequenced in a study of Ad26.COV2.S vaccination and SARS-CoV-2 variants. Measured with immunoSEQ multiplex PCR; TCRdb has only the in-frame clones, and not every one. Of some 480,000 clones in the sample, around 88% were seen once. Treatment of the sample: about 20 received Ad26.COV2.S at low or high dose, single or two shots; roughly five received placebo; per-sample allocation not given. Material that was analyzed had been drawn on day 63 after the first vaccine or placebo injection. The sample consisted of peripheral blood, taken in a trial of Ad26.COV2.S vaccine versus placebo. Receptors were obtained from a person aged 18-65 years who received the Ad26.COV2.S COVID-19 vaccine or a placebo.

The rearrangement links TRBV20-1 to TRBJ1-1, with D uncertain. Trimming cost V 2 bases and J 1 base, with 2 bases left between them. CDR3 length: 11 amino acids. Germline assignment: CDR1 DFQATT and CDR2 SNEGSKA (reference sequence). The CDR3 protein is CSARKNTEAFF. In DNA, the CDR3 is TGCAGTGCTAGAAAGAACACTGAAGCTTTCTTT.

The chain uses TRBV25-1 and TRBJ1-2; no clear D. Trimming removed 4 bases from V and 8 bases from J, with 11 bases in between. The CDR3 has 12 amino acids. CDR1 and CDR2 from the germline V gene are MGHDK and SYGVNS. CDR3 DNA sequence: TGTGCCAGCAGTGTCCCGGGAGCGGGCTACACCTTC. It is translated as CASSVPGAGYTF.

V gene TRBV4-2 combines with J gene TRBJ1-2, with D maybe TRBD1 (5 bases). The CDR3 contains 15 residues. Trimming took off 1 base at V and 6 bases at J, with 15 bases between the two ends. Germline loops: CDR1 LGHNA, CDR2 YNFKEQ. CDR3: CASSQVRDLRNGYTF. The DNA for the CDR3 is TGTGCCAGCAGCCAAGTAAGGGACTTGAGGAATGGCTACACCTTC.

The gene calls are TRBV7-3 and TRBJ1-1; the D is unclear. Trimming took off 5 bases at V and 1 base at J, with 14 bases between the two ends. There are 15 residues in the CDR3. Germline CDR1 reads SGHTA; CDR2 reads FQGTGA. CDR3 amino acids: CASSPGPAANTEAFF. The CDR3 bases are TGTGCCAGCAGCCCTGGTCCGGCGGCGAACACTGAAGCTTTCTTT.

The rearrangement joins TRBV6-2 or TRBV6-3 to TRBJ2-1, with 9 bases identical to TRBD2. Germline trimming cut 0 bases from V and 0 bases from J; bases unmatched to any gene: 12. The CDR3 is made up of 20 amino acids. CDR1 MNHEY and CDR2 SVGEGT come from the germline V gene. CDR3 loop: CASSYSEREANPSSYNEQFF. In DNA form, the CDR3 reads TGTGCCAGCAGTTACTCAGAGCGGGAGGCGAACCCCAGCTCCTACAATGAGCAGTTCTTC.

V is TRBV9 and J is TRBJ2-3, with 9 nucleotides matching TRBD2. CDR1 and CDR2 (germline): SGDLS, YYNGEE. Trimming at V came to 0 bases and at J to 4 bases, leaving 6 bases not matched to a gene. The CDR3 covers 16 residues. The CDR3 DNA is TGTGCCAGCAGCGTAGTAGATAGCGGGAGTCCAGATACGCAGTATTTT. This sequence encodes CASSVVDSGSPDTQYF.

This chain joins TRBV6-4 and TRBJ2-3; D is undetermined. This CDR3 is 14 amino acids long. V was pared by 7 bases and J by 0 bases, with 11 bases between. The germline CDR1 and CDR2 sequences are MRHNA and SNTAGT. Written as DNA, the CDR3 is TGTGCCAGCATCGGACGGACCAGCACAGATACGCAGTATTTT. Translated, it gives CASIGRTSTDTQYF.

V and J are TRBV21-1 and TRBJ1-1. TRBV21-1 is a listed pseudogene. This CDR3 is 11 amino acids long. CDR3 nucleotide sequence: TGTGCCAGCCACGCGGGGGTAGACGCTTTCTTT. It specifies CASHAGVDAFF.